This TCR beta chain emerged from a study of beta chain features in type 1 diabetes (dated by TCRdb to the late 2010s). As for the study more broadly: Patients and healthy donors did not differ in mean age, gender distribution, total cell number or subset yield. Across all samples, approximately 98,000,000 sorted cells were examined, and cell number per subset correlated strongly with RNA yield. In the study, TCRB repertoires of sorted circulating CD4+ T cell subsets from recently diagnosed type 1 diabetes patients were compared with those of matched healthy donors. Regulatory and stem cell-like memory subsets were isolated from only 8 patients and 8 healthy donors, whereas naive and central memory subsets came from all 28 donors. The paper's findings and limits, for the study overall: PCR might favor shorter templates, but patient and control samples were amplified and corrected together, so any skew would affect both groups equally. A moderate but significant shortening of TCRB CDR3 length was observed in type 1 diabetes patients in all four CD4+ subsets. Because small numbers of individuals were included in the HLA sub-analyses, any influence of HLA type on TCRB rearrangement was left unresolved. Because cDNA was sequenced instead of genomic DNA, activated cells with high expression could be over-represented, although the groups did not differ in activation or CD3 levels. At VDJ recombination sites, type 1 diabetes patients had fewer insertions and more deleted nucleotides, which implies abnormalities in thymic rearrangement. Naive, central memory and regulatory TCRB repertoires appeared more similar among patients than among healthy donors.

The High Capacity cDNA Reverse Transcription Kit was used to reverse transcribe all of the isolated RNA, meaning that expressed TCRB transcripts were what got sequenced. Naive, central memory and regulatory T cell samples underwent deep immunoSEQ sequencing, averaging about 3.57 million total reads per sample. After sorted cells were lysed in RLT buffer, RNA was extracted with DNase-treated RNeasy Micro or Mini kits, with the choice depending on cell number. Each cell subset was processed on its own to prevent cross-contamination, while patient and healthy donor samples were processed together. The immunoSEQ multiplex PCR was used to amplify TCRB sequences from cDNA, generating 87-bp fragments that spanned the CDR3 region. Sequencing of the amplicons was done on the Illumina HiSeq platform. The original pipeline was this. Synthetic template baselines were used to correct PCR bias computationally, reads within Hamming distance 2 were collapsed together, and singletons that could not be merged were discarded. Reads were aligned against IMGT so that V, D and J genes, CDR3 length and insertions or deletions at six rearrangement sites could be assigned. Clonotype counts were normalized to sorted cell number within each subset before computing true diversity and Gini coefficients with the tcR R package. Repertoire sharing was quantified using the overlap coefficient calculated on TCRB nucleotide sequences. In its TCRdb copy, this immuneACCESS table keeps in-frame sequences only and misses some clones. Where compared with another copy, unresolved V genes explain less than half of these, and the others have no known cause. For V, J and clone size, that table is used; D and trimming come from the DNA. This sample comprises some 200,000 clones, roughly 11% of them detected only once. 1% to 1.5% of the sample comes from the top ten.

Regarding this clone: The specificity of this receptor is unknown. No base quality values were provided; no much bigger clone lies one nucleotide off.

Spanning cysteine to phenylalanine, the CDR3 consists of 13 amino acids. Of all the DNA, just the CDR3 is kept, 39 bases in frame from base 1. V loses 2 bases, J loses 4 bases, and the germline ends lie 11 bases apart. CDR1 and CDR2 (SQVTM, ANQGSEA) derive from the germline V gene. A single peripheral blood draw of approximately 110 mL on average was collected from each donor into heparinised tubes. Naive, central memory, regulatory and stem cell-like memory CD4+ T cells were sorted on a BD FACSAria II using a panel including CD45RO, CCR7, CD25, CD127, CD95 and CD27. Every sorted population had a purity above 95%. Right away, PBMCs were isolated by Lymphoprep density gradient centrifugation and were stained directly, with no culture step. Samples were stained and sorted in pairs, with one healthy donor and one patient per experiment, so that batch effects were minimized.

The receptor was isolated from a man between 18 and 29 years old in good health. The chain employs TRBV29-1 and TRBJ1-2; the D gene cannot be resolved reliably. Sequencing was performed on central memory CD4+ T cells from blood. The DNA sequence follows: TGCAGCGTTGAAATTGGAATCGGCTATGGCTACACCTTC. Its protein is CSVEIGIGYGYTF.